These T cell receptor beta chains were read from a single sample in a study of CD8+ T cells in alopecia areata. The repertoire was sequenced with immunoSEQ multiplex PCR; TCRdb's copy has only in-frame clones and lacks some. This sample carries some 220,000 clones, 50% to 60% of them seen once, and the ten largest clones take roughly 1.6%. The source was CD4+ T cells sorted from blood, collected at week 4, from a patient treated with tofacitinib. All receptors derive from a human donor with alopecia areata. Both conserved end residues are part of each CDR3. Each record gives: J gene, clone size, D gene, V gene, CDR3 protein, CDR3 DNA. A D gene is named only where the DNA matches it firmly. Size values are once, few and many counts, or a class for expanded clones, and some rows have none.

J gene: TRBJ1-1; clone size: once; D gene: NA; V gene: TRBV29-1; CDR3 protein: CSVDNRVTEAFF; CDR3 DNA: TGCAGCGTTGACAACAGGGTGACTGAAGCTTTCTTT
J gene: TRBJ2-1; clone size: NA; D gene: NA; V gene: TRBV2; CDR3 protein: CASTRLDNEQFF; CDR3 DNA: TGTGCCAGCACCAGGCTCGACAATGAGCAGTTCTTC
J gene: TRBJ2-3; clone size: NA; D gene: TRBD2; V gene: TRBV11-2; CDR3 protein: CASSLITSEHTQYF; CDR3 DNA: TGTGCCAGCAGCTTAATTACTAGCGAACATACGCAGTATTTT
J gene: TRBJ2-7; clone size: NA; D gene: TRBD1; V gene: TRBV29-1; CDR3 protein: CSVDGDRGREQYF; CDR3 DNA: TGCAGCGTTGACGGGGACAGGGGTCGCGAGCAGTACTTC
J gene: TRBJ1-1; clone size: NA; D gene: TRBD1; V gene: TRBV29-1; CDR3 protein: CSIGQGSEAFF; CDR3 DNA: TGCAGCATCGGACAGGGGTCTGAAGCTTTCTTT
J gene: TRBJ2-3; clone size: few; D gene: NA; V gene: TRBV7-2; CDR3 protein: CASSLAGMKGGRADTQYF; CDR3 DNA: TGTGCCAGCAGCTTAGCGGGGATGAAGGGAGGAAGGGCAGATACGCAGTATTTT
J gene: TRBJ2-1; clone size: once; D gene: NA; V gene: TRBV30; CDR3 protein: CAWGSVVKQFF; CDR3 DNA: TGTGCCTGGGGCTCAGTAGTAAAGCAGTTCTTC
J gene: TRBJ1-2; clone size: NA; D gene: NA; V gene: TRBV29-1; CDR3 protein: CSVETGTYGYTF; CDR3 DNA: TGCAGCGTTGAGACCGGGACCTATGGCTACACCTTC
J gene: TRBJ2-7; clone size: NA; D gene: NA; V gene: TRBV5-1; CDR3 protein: CASSPRERAYEQYF; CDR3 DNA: TGCGCCAGCAGCCCCCGGGAACGGGCTTACGAGCAGTACTTC
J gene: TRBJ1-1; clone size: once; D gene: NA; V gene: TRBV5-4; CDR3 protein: CASSPATWGNTEAFF; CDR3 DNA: TGTGCCAGCAGCCCAGCTACGTGGGGGAACACTGAAGCTTTCTTT
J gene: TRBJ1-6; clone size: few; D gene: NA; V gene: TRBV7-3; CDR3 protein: CASSQQGDNSPLHF; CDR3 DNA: TGTGCCAGCAGCCAACAGGGCGATAATTCACCCCTCCACTTT
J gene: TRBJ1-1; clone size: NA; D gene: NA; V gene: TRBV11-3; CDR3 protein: CASSTGLTTEAFF; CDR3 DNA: TGTGCCAGCAGCACCGGACTTACCACTGAAGCTTTCTTT
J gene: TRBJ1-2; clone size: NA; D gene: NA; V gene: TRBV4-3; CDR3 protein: CASSQVRENYGYTF; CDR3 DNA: TGCGCCAGCAGCCAAGTTAGGGAAAACTATGGCTACACCTTC
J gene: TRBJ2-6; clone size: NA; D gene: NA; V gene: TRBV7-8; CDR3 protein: CASSLVQSGANVLTF; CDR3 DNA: TGTGCCAGCAGCTTAGTCCAATCTGGGGCCAACGTCCTGACTTTC
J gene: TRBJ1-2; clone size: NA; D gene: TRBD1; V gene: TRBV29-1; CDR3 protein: CSVTGQGNYGYTF; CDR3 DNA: TGCAGCGTTACAGGACAGGGGAACTATGGCTACACCTTC
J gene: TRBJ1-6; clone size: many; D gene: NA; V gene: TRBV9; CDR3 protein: CASSVGGENSPLHF; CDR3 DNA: TGTGCCAGCAGCGTAGGGGGCGAGAATTCACCCCTCCACTTT
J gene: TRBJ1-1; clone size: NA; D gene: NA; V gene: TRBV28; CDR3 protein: CASRPDRPNTEAFF; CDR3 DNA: TGTGCCAGCAGGCCGGACAGACCGAACACTGAAGCTTTCTTT
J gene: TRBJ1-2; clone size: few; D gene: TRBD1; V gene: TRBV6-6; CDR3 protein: CASREGTADGYTF; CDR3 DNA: TGTGCCAGCAGAGAAGGGACAGCAGATGGCTACACCTTC
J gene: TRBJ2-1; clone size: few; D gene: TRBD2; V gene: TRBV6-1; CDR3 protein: CASSATTSGAYNEQFF; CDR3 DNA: TGTGCCAGCAGTGCGACGACTAGCGGGGCCTACAATGAGCAGTTCTTC
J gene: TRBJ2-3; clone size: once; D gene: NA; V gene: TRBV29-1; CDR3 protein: CSVKMRATGFRADTQYF; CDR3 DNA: TGCAGCGTCAAGATGCGAGCGACAGGTTTTCGCGCAGATACGCAGTATTTT
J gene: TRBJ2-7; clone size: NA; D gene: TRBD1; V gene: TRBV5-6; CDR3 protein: CASSSVRDRVPQQYF; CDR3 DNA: TGTGCCAGCAGCTCCGTCCGGGACAGAGTACCACAGCAGTACTTC
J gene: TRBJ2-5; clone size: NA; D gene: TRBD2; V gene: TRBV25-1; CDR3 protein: CASSEGLAGSLKETQYF; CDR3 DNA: TGTGCCAGCAGCGAGGGACTAGCGGGAAGTTTAAAGGAGACCCAGTACTTC
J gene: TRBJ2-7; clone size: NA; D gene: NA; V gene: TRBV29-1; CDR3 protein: CSVEDGAGIEQYF; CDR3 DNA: TGCAGCGTTGAAGATGGGGCTGGTATCGAGCAGTACTTC
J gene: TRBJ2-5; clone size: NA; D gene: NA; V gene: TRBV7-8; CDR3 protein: CASSLSGRGASETQYF; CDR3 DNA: TGTGCCAGCAGCCTTTCCGGACGGGGAGCTTCTGAGACCCAGTACTTC
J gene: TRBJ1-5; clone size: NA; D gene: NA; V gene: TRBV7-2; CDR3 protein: CASSLSGGNQPQHF; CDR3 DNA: TGTGCCAGCAGCTTATCAGGGGGCAATCAGCCCCAGCATTTT
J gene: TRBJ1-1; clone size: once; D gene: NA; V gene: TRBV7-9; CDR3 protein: CASSLDSTSTEAFF; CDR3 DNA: TGTGCCAGCAGCTTAGATTCTACATCCACTGAAGCTTTCTTT
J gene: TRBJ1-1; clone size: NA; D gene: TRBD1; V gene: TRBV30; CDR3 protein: CAWSGTAEAFF; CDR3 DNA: TGTGCCTGGAGCGGGACAGCTGAAGCTTTCTTT
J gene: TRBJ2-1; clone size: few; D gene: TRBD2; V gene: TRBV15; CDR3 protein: CATSRVSRLADYNEQFF; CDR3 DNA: TGTGCCACCAGCAGAGTATCCCGGCTAGCGGATTACAATGAGCAGTTCTTC
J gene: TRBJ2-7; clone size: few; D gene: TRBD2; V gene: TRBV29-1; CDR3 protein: CSVVPAGAISYEQYF; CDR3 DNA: TGCAGCGTTGTTCCAGCGGGGGCCATCTCCTACGAGCAGTACTTC
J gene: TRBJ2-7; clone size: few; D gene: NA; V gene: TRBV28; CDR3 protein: CASSLRPYEQYF; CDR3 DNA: TGTGCCAGCAGTCTCCGACCCTACGAGCAGTACTTC
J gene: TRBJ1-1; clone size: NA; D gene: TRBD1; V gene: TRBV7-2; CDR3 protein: CASSPRQGGMAFF; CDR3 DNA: TGTGCCAGCAGCCCCCGACAGGGTGGGATGGCTTTCTTT
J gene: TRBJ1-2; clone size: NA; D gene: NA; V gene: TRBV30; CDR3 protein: CAWSVPWTALHGYTF; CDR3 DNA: TGTGCCTGGAGTGTACCCTGGACTGCCTTGCACGGCTACACCTTC
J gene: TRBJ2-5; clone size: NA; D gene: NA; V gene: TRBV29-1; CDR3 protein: CSVERDQGGKTQYF; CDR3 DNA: TGCAGCGTTGAACGGGACCAGGGGGGAAAGACCCAGTACTTC
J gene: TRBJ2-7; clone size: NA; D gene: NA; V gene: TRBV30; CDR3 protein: CAWRPVGPAYEQYF; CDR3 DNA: TGTGCCTGGAGGCCCGTTGGACCGGCCTACGAGCAGTACTTC
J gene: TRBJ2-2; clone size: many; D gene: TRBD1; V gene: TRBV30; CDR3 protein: CAWSVQGAHTGELFF; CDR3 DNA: TGTGCCTGGAGTGTACAGGGGGCGCACACCGGGGAGCTGTTTTTT
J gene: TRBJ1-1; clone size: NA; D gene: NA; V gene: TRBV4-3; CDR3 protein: CASSQEPGAMAFF; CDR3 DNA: TGCGCCAGCAGCCAAGAACCGGGGGCAATGGCTTTCTTT
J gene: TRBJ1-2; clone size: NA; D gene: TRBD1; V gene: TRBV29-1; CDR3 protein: CSVLTGAGGYTF; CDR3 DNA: TGCAGCGTCTTAACAGGGGCTGGCGGCTACACCTTC
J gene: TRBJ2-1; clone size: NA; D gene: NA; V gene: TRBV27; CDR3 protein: CASSFRNGNEQFF; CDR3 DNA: TGTGCCAGCAGTTTCCGGAACGGGAATGAGCAGTTCTTC
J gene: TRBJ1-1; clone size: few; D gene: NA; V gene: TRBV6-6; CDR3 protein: CASSFSGYAFF; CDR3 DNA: TGTGCCAGCAGCTTCTCAGGGTATGCTTTCTTT
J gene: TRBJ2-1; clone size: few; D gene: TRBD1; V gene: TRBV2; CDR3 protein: CASSAGTGKNEQFF; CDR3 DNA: TGTGCCAGCAGTGCCGGGACAGGGAAAAATGAGCAGTTCTTC
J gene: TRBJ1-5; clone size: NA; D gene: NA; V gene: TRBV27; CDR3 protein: CASSLGAAGHQPQHF; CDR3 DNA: TGTGCCAGCAGTTTAGGGGCAGCGGGGCATCAGCCCCAGCATTTT
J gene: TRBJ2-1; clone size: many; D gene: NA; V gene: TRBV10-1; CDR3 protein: CASSAVNRALRRNEQFF; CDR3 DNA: TGCGCCAGCAGTGCGGTGAACAGGGCATTAAGGAGGAATGAGCAGTTCTTC
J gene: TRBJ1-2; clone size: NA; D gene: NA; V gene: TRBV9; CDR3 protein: CASSVEGNYGYTF; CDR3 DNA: TGTGCCAGCAGCGTGGAAGGGAACTATGGCTACACCTTC
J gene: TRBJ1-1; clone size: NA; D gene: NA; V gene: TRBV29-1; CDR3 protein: CSVEGGIRTEAFF; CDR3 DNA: TGCAGCGTTGAGGGGGGTATCCGCACTGAAGCTTTCTTT
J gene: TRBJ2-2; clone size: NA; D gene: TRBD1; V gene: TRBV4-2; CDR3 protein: CASSLKAPGQGTGELFF; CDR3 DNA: TGTGCCAGCAGCCTAAAAGCCCCGGGACAGGGGACCGGGGAGCTGTTTTTT
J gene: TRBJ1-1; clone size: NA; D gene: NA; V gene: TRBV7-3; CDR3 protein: CASSPDGYTEAFF; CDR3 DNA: TGTGCCAGCAGCCCAGACGGGTACACTGAAGCTTTCTTT
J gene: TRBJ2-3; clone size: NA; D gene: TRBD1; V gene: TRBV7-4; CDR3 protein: CASSFAPRDRGQDTQYF; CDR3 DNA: TGTGCCAGCAGCTTCGCACCCCGGGACAGGGGACAAGATACGCAGTATTTT
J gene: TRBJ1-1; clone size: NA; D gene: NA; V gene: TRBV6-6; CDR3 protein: CASQPGRGGGTEAFF; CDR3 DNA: TGTGCCAGCCAACCGGGGAGGGGCGGTGGCACTGAAGCTTTCTTT
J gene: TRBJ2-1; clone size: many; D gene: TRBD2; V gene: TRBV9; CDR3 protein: CASSVGTSRNNEQFF; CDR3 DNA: TGTGCCAGCAGCGTGGGGACTAGCCGGAACAATGAGCAGTTCTTC
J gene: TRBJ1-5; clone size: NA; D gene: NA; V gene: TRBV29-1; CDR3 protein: CSVTGTQNQPQHF; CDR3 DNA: TGCAGCGTTACCGGGACACAGAATCAGCCCCAGCATTTT
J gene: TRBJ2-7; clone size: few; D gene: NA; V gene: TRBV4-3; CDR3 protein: CASSQDPPYKGPYEQYF; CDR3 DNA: TGCGCCAGCAGCCAAGACCCTCCCTACAAGGGCCCCTACGAGCAGTACTTC
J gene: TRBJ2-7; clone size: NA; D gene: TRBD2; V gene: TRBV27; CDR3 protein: CASSLRPPLAGRGEQYF; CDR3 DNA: TGTGCCAGCAGTTTACGCCCTCCGCTAGCGGGGAGGGGAGAGCAGTACTTC
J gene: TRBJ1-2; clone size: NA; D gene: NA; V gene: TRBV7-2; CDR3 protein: CASSSQGIYGYTF; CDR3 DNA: TGTGCCAGCAGCTCACAGGGAATCTATGGCTACACCTTC
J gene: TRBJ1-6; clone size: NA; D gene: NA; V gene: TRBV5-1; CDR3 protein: CASSLEAGLSPLHF; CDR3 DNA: TGCGCCAGCAGCTTGGAGGCAGGGCTTTCACCCCTCCACTTT
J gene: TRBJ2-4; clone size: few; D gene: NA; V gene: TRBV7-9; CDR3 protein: CACGAKNIQYF; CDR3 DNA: TGTGCATGTGGAGCCAAAAACATTCAGTACTTC
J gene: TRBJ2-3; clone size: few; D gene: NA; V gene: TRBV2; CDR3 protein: CASILAGSDTQYF; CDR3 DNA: TGTGCCAGCATACTAGCAGGGTCAGATACGCAGTATTTT
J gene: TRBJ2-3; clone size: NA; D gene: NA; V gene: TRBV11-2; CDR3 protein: CASSLDGTSQYF; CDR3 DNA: TGTGCCAGCAGCTTGGACGGGACATCGCAGTATTTT